This T cell receptor beta chain was found in a study of shared clonotypes between healthy human individuals. This CDR3 is 13 amino acids long. Trimming removed 5 bases from V and 6 bases from J, with 12 bases in between. Germline V lookup: CDR1 PRHDT, CDR2 FYEKMQ (reference sequence). Positive CCR7 selection of CD45RO-negative cells yielded the naive CD8 cells, and terminally differentiated effector memory CD45RA+ cells were excluded. Donors, without exception, were Caucasian adults residing in Nashville, Tennessee. Of note for this clone: Its antigen remains unknown.

Findings and caveats of the study: How much donors shared clonotypes was expected to be affected by sequencing depth.

The repertoire was sequenced with immunoSEQ multiplex PCR; TCRdb's copy has only in-frame clones and lacks some. Of nearly 600,000 clones in the sample, roughly 95% are singletons; the top ten hold less than 0.13%. The chain links TRBV13 to TRBJ2-3, with D possibly being TRBD1 or TRBD2 (5 bases each). The sequencing input was naive CD8+ T cells sorted from blood. This clonotype was sampled from a woman between 25 and 40 years old in good health. CDR3 sequence reads: CASSLGTRDTQYF. The CDR3 DNA sequence: TGTGCCAGCAGCCTCGGGACCCGGGATACGCAGTATTTT. The variable domain in full, with the rest retrieved from reference TRBV13 and TRBJ2-3, is AAGVIQSPRHLIKEKRETATLKCYPIPRHDTVYWYQQGPGQDPQFLISFYEKMQSDKGSIPDRFSAQQFSDYHSELNMSSLELGDSALYFCASSLGTRDTQYFGPGTRLTVL.